The subject of this entry is one TCR beta chain. The sample comes from a study of T cells after yellow fever vaccination. This CDR3 has 16 amino acids. CDR1 and CDR2 from the germline V gene are MNHEY and SMNVEV (reference sequence). The junction had 12 bases not matched to a gene; V was cut back by 7 bases and J by 6 bases. Production of TCR cDNA was by 5'RACE template switching, which also added a universal primer site and UMIs. MiXCR was run by TCRdb on the 5' RACE reads, yielding one entry per CDR3 protein. The data contain 450,000 to 550,000 distinct CDR3 sequences, about a fifth of them singletons.

Specimen: PBMCs, collected approximately 20 days after the first yellow fever vaccination. The chain has TRBV27 and TRBJ2-1; the match to TRBD2 covers 10 bases. The source is a young man who received the YFV17D yellow fever vaccine. In DNA, the CDR3 is TGTGCCAGCACCTCTACCCTAGCGGGGGTGGGCAATGAGCAGTTCTTC. This gives the protein CASTSTLAGVGNEQFF.